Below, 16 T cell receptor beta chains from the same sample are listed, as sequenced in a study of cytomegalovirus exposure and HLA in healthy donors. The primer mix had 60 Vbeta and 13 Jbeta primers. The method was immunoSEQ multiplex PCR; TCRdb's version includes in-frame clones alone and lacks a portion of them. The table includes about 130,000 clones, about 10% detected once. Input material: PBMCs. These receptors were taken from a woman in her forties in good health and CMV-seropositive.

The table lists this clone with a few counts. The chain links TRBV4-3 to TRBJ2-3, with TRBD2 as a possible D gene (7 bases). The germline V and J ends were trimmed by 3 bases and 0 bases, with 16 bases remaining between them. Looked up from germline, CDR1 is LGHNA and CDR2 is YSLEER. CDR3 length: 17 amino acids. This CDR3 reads CASSHVSGGLSTDTQYF. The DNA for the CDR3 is TGCGCCAGCAGCCACGTATCGGGGGGCCTAAGCACAGATACGCAGTATTTT.

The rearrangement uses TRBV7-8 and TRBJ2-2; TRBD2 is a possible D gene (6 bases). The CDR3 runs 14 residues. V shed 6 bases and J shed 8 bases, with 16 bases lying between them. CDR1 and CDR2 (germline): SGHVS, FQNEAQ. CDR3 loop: CASRRDHQVGELFF. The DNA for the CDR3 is TGTGCCAGCAGGCGGGACCACCAGGTGGGGGAGCTGTTTTTT.

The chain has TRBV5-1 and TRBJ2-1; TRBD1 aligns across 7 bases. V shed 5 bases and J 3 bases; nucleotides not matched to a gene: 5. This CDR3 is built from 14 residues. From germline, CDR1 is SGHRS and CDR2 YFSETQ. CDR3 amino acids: CASSRDSLYNEQFF. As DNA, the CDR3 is TGCGCCAGCAGTCGGGACAGCCTCTACAATGAGCAGTTCTTC.

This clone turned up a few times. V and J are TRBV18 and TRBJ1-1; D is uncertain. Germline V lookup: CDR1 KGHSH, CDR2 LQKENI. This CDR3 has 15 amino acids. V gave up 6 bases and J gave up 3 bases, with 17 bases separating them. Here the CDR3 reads CASSTTRSRDTEAFF. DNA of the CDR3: TGTGCCAGCTCCACCACGCGCTCGAGGGACACTGAAGCTTTCTTT.

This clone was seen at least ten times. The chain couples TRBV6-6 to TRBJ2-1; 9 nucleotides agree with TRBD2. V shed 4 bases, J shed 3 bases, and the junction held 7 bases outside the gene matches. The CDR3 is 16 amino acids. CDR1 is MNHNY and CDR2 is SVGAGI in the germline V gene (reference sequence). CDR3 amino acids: CASSSTKRGVYNEQFF. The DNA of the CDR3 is TGTGCCAGCAGTTCGACCAAGCGGGGGGTCTACAATGAGCAGTTCTTC.

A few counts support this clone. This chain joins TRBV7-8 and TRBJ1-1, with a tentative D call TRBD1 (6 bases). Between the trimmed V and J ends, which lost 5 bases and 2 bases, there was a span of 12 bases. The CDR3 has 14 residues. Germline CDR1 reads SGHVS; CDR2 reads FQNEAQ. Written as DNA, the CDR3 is TGTGCCAGCAGCCTTGGGGGCGGTAACACTGAAGCTTTCTTT. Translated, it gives CASSLGGGNTEAFF.

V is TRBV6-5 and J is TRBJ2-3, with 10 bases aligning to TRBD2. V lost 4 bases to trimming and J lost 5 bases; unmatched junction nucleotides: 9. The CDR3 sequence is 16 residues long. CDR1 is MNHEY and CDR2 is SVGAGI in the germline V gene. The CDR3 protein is CASSLRPLAGEDTQYF. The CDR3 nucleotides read TGTGCCAGCAGTTTACGTCCTCTAGCGGGGGAAGATACGCAGTATTTT.

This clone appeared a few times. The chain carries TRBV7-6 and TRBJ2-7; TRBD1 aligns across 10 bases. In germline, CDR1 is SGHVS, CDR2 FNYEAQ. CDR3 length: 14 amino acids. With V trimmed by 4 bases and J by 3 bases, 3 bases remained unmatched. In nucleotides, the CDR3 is TGTGCCAGCAGCTCCAGGACAGGGGGCTACGAGCAGTACTTC. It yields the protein CASSSRTGGYEQYF.

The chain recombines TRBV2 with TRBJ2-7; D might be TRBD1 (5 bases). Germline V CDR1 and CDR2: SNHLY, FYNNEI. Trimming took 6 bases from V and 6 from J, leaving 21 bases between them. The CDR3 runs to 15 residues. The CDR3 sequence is CASSSIRAKLGEQYF. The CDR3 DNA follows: TGTGCCAGCAGCTCTATCAGGGCGAAACTGGGCGAGCAGTACTTC.

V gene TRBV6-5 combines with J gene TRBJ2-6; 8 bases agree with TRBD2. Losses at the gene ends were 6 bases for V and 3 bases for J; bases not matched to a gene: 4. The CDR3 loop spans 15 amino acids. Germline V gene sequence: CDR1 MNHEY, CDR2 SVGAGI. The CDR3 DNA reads TGTGCCAGCAGCCCCACTAGCGGTGGGGCCAACGTCCTGACTTTC. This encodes CASSPTSGGANVLTF.

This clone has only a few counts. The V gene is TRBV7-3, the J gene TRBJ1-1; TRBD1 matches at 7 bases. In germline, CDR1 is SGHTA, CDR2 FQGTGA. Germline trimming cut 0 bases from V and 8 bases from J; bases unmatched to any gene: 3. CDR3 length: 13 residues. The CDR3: CASSLTDRREAFF. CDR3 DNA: TGTGCCAGCAGCTTAACGGACAGGAGGGAAGCTTTCTTT.

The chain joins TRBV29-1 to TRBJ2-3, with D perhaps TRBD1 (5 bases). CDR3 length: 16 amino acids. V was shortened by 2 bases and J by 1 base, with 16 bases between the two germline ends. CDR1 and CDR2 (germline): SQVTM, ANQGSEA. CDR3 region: CSVERVPKGGTDTQYF. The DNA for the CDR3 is TGCAGCGTTGAAAGAGTGCCGAAAGGGGGCACAGATACGCAGTATTTT.

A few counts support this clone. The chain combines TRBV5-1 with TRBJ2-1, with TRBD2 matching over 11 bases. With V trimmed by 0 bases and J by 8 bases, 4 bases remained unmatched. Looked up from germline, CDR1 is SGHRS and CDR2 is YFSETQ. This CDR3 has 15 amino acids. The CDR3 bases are TGCGCCAGCAGCTTGGGACTAGCGGGGATGGATGAGCAGTTCTTC. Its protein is CASSLGLAGMDEQFF.

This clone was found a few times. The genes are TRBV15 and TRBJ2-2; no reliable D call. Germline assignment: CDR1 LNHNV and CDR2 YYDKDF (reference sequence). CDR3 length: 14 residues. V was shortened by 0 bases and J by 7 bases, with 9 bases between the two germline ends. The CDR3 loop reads CATSREEENGELFF. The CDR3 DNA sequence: TGTGCCACCAGCAGAGAAGAGGAAAACGGGGAGCTGTTTTTT.

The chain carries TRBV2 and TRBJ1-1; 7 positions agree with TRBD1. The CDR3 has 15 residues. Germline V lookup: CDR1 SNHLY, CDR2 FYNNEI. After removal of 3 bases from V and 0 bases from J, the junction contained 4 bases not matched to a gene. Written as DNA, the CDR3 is TGTGCCAGCAGTGACGCGACAGGGTTGAACACTGAAGCTTTCTTT. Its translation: CASSDATGLNTEAFF.

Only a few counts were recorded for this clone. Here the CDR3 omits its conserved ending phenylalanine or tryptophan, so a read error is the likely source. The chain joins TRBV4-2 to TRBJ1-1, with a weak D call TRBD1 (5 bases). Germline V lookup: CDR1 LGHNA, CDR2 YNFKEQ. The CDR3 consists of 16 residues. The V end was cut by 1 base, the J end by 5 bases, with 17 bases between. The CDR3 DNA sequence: TGTGCCAGCAGCCAAGGGGTGTGGAGGGGAGGAACTGAAGCTTTCCTT. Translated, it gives CASSQGVWRGGTEAFL.